This T cell receptor (beta chain) originates from a study of T cell responses to AZD1222 COVID-19 vaccine (dated by TCRdb to about 2021). The study in broad terms: TCR sequencing was performed for fewer than 250 trial participants, of whom some 200 were given two doses of AZD1222 and some 25 were given two doses of MenACWY control vaccine. Trial participants were enrolled into age subgroups of 18-55, 56-69 and 70-plus years, which contained 148, 28 and 57 TCR-sequenced participants, respectively. The investigation overall reported the following: Only five or six AZD1222 recipients were SARS-CoV-2 seropositive at baseline, limiting conclusions about previously exposed vaccinees. In the small 56-69-year group, the increase in depth fell short of significance, most likely because of low power. The whole spike protein was spanned by vaccine-associated CD4 TCRs, and dominant responses were seen in regions 160-218 and 743-854. Reportedly, close to half of the unique spike-specific TCRs recognized epitopes lying outside the regions that are mutated in the B.1.351 and B.1.1.7 variants. Most participants were white British and females outnumbered males, and the authors suggested that clonal diversity may have been underestimated. After two AZD1222 doses, spike-specific TCR breadth and depth were significantly higher than at day 0 and than in MenACWY recipients. Because no day 14 peak-response samples were available, repertoires were characterized only after the peak T cell response.

The CDR3 regions of human TCRbeta chains were subjected to immunosequencing. Turning to the authors' computational methods: TCRs in the repertoires were compared against a reference library of SARS-CoV-2-specific TCRs that had been generated with the MIRA antigen-specificity platform. Breadth was defined as the fraction of unique TCRs that were SARS-CoV-2-associated. Depth was defined as the fraction of total T cells that were SARS-CoV-2-associated. Using the MIRA data, each spike-specific TCR was mapped to the spike region that the TCR reacts to and placed in a CD4 or CD8 class. Log10-transformed breadth and depth values were compared by one-way ANOVA with Sidak's multiple comparisons tests. TCRdb took this table from immuneACCESS and kept in-frame rearrangements with V and J called. Such tables lack part of the clones; where checked against another copy, unresolved V genes explain under half of the gap, and the rest is unexplained. The DNA was the basis for D and trimming; V, J and clone size are from that table. This sample lists 90,000 to 100,000 clones; approximately 88% were detected once. The ten largest clones add up to approximately 14% of the sample.

This clone has just one count. Its antigen remains unidentified. No qualities accompany the bases; no much larger clone lies one base away. In the paper's terms, the time point label means: about 28 days (+/-7) after the second vaccine dose. AZD1222 recipients whose second dose came at about 4 weeks and those whose second dose came at about 12 weeks were combined into one group, since spike-specific TCR depth and breadth did not differ between the two schedules. Samples from vaccinated people were obtained from the UK trials COV001 and COV002, which included a single-blind randomized controlled phase 2/3 trial of AZD1222 (ChAdOx1 nCoV-19) in healthy adults. For TCRbeta chain sequencing, PBMC samples were collected from trial participants at day 0 and at day 28 after the second dose. Sequences MNHEY (CDR1) and SVGAGI (CDR2) are obtained from the germline V gene. V trim: 2 bases; J trim: 3 bases; unmatched bases: 4. From the cysteine up to the phenylalanine, the CDR3 has a length of 15 residues. Left in the record is the CDR3 DNA by itself, 45 bases read in frame from the first base.

The chain joins TRBV6-5 to TRBJ1-2, and 9 junction bases match TRBD1. This specimen consisted of peripheral blood, obtained 28 days after the second AZD1222 dose. The clonotype was recovered from an adult who received the AZD1222 COVID-19 vaccine. The bases are TGTGCCAGCAGTTACCGAGGGGACAGGGACTATGGCTACACCTTC. This is translated as CASSYRGDRDYGYTF.